Shown below are 11 T cell receptor beta chains from a single sample sequenced in a study of T cell changes during pregnancy in multiple sclerosis. Method: immunoSEQ multiplex PCR; TCRdb's copy keeps in-frame clones and lacks some. The sample yields 70,000 or so clones, roughly 88% seen once. The starting material was peripheral blood, obtained in the third trimester of pregnancy. The receptors stem from a female donor with multiple sclerosis, enrolled in a pregnancy study.

This clone was seen only a few times. The V gene is TRBV7-9, the J gene TRBJ2-3, with D possibly TRBD2 on 6 matching bases. The length of the CDR3 is 17 residues. With 5 bases removed from V and 3 bases from J, the gap between germline ends came to 21 bases. CDR1 and CDR2 (germline): SEHNR, FQNEAQ (reference sequence). Written as DNA, the CDR3 is TGTGCCAGCAGCCCCCGGGACGGCCATCGGGGGACAGATACGCAGTATTTT. It codes for CASSPRDGHRGTDTQYF.

The DNA for the CDR3 is TGTGCCAGTAGTAAACAGGGAGCTGGGGCCAACGTCCTGACTTTC. As protein: CASSKQGAGANVLTF. The V call is TRBV19, the J call TRBJ2-6, with D perhaps TRBD1 (6 bases). Trimming took 4 bases from V and 2 from J, leaving 9 bases between them. The CDR3 totals 15 residues. Germline assignment: CDR1 LNHDA and CDR2 SQIVND (reference sequence).

This chain joins TRBV10-1 and TRBJ1-1; 7 bases agree with TRBD1. Germline CDR1 and CDR2: WNHNN and SYGVQD (reference sequence). The ends lost 0 bases at V and 6 bases at J; junction bases unmatched: 4. This CDR3 has 14 residues. In nucleotides, the CDR3 is TGCGCCAGCAGTGAGTCGAAGGGGGCGTCTGAAGCTTTCTTT. It translates to CASSESKGASEAFF.

The chain combines TRBV19 with TRBJ2-1; TRBD1 might be the D (6 bases). CDR1 and CDR2 from the germline V gene are LNHDA and SQIVND (reference sequence). The CDR3 sequence is 15 residues long. V shed 8 bases and J shed 0 bases, with 14 bases lying between them. The CDR3 is CASARDTGSYNEQFF. The CDR3 DNA sequence: TGTGCCAGTGCCCGGGACACCGGCTCCTACAATGAGCAGTTCTTC.

This clone was detected only a few times. The chain couples TRBV14 to TRBJ2-7; possible D gene TRBD1, 5 bases. Germline CDR1 is SGHDN and CDR2 is FVKESK. Trimming pared 2 bases from V and 0 bases from J, leaving 17 bases between. The CDR3 has 17 residues. CDR3 DNA: TGTGCCAGCAGCCAACTGTTGGGCAGGGCCGGCTCCTACGAGCAGTACTTC. As protein: CASSQLLGRAGSYEQYF.

The V call is TRBV4-2, the J call TRBJ2-7; 11 bases line up with TRBD2. The length of the CDR3 is 16 residues. J gave up 0 bases and V 3 bases, and 4 bases lay outside the gene matches. The germline V gene encodes CDR1 LGHNA and CDR2 YNFKEQ. CDR3 in amino acids: CASSQGLADTSYEQYF. The CDR3 DNA follows: TGTGCCAGCAGCCAGGGACTAGCGGATACCTCCTACGAGCAGTACTTC.

The chain combines TRBV5-1 with TRBJ2-3; 8 bases align to TRBD2. The CDR3 spans 15 residues. V shed 4 bases and J 4 bases; nucleotides not matched to a gene: 8. In germline, CDR1 is SGHRS, CDR2 YFSETQ. The CDR3 coding sequence is TGCGCCAGCAGCCACAGGCGGGGGGAGGCAGATACGCAGTATTTT. Translating gives CASSHRRGEADTQYF. Full variable domain (remainder filled in from reference TRBV5-1 and TRBJ2-3): KAGVTQTPRYLIKTRGQQVTLSCSPISGHRSVSWYQQTPGQGLQFLFEYFSETQRNKGNFPGRFSGRQFSNSRSEMNVSTLELGDSALYLCASSHRRGEADTQYFGPGTRLTVL.

This clone occurred once. The rearrangement uses TRBV7-9 and TRBJ2-1; a weak D match, TRBD2 (6 bases). The CDR3 is made up of 14 amino acids. The germline gives CDR1 SEHNR, CDR2 FQNEAQ (reference sequence). Deletions cut 4 bases from V and 6 bases from J, with 13 bases between. The DNA of the CDR3 is TGTGCCAGCAGCTCACCTCGGGGGTTCAATGAGCAGTTCTTC. As protein: CASSSPRGFNEQFF. Using reference TRBV7-9 and TRBJ2-1 for the parts outside the CDR3, the full variable domain is DTGVSQNPRHKITKRGQNVTFRCDPISEHNRLYWYRQTLGQGPEFLTYFQNEAQLEKSRLLSDRFSAERPKGSFSTLEIQRTEQGDSAMYLCASSSPRGFNEQFFGPGTRLTVL.

V and J are TRBV4-2 and TRBJ1-5; no reliable D call. This CDR3 contains 15 residues. V lost 0 bases to trimming and J lost 0 bases, with 6 bases between them. The V gene's germline CDR1 is LGHNA and CDR2 YNFKEQ. The CDR3 reads CASSQDPYSNQPQHF. CDR3 bases: TGTGCCAGCAGCCAAGATCCCTATAGCAATCAGCCCCAGCATTTT.

The gene calls are TRBV6-6 and TRBJ2-2; a weak D match, TRBD1 (5 bases). V was pared by 2 bases and J by 9 bases, with 10 bases between. The CDR3 is made up of 13 amino acids. Germline V gives CDR1 MNHNY, CDR2 SVGAGI (reference sequence). This chain's CDR3 is CASSYIRGRELFF. The DNA of the CDR3 is TGTGCCAGCAGTTACATAAGGGGCCGGGAGCTGTTTTTT.

The chain links TRBV6-6 to TRBJ1-6; 7 bases are shared with TRBD1. CDR3 length equals 14 residues. With 2 bases clipped from V and 8 bases from J, the junction kept 3 bases outside the gene matches. Germline V gene lookup returns CDR1 MNHNY and CDR2 SVGAGI (reference sequence). The CDR3 loop is CASSYDRDYSPLHF. CDR3 nucleotides: TGTGCCAGCAGTTACGACAGGGACTATTCACCCCTCCACTTT.